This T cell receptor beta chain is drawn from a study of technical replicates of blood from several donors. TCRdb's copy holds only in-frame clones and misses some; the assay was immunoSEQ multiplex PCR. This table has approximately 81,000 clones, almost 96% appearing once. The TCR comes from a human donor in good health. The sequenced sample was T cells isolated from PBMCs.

The CDR3 loop reads CASSLAPGVAYGYTF. CDR3 DNA: TGTGCCAGCAGCTTAGCCCCCGGGGTGGCCTATGGCTACACCTTC. V and J are TRBV7-8 and TRBJ1-2; no reliable D call. The CDR3 consists of 15 residues. CDR1 and CDR2 (germline): SGHVS, FQNEAQ. The V gene lost 0 bases and the J gene lost 4 bases, with 12 bases spanning the gap.